This TCR beta chain appears in the sequencing data of a study of cytotoxic CD8 clonotypes in ibrutinib-treated CLL. Measured with immunoSEQ multiplex PCR; TCRdb has only the in-frame clones, and not every one. This sample has fewer than 400,000 clones, with 60% to 80% found just once. PBMCs were cryopreserved, and 2 to 2.5 micrograms of genomic DNA from them went into TCR beta libraries. After removal of 0 bases from V and 0 bases from J, the junction contained 13 bases not matched to a gene. The length of the CDR3 is 20 residues. The V gene's germline CDR1 is SGHTA and CDR2 FQGNSA. Study-wide results and caveats: The clonality rise at ibrutinib response reflected private clonotype expansion.

Regarding this clone: Antigen: not known.

The chain uses TRBV7-2 and TRBJ2-7; 11 nucleotides align to TRBD2. This TCR was recovered from a human donor with chronic lymphocytic leukemia. The source material was PBMCs, sampled after 36 months of ibrutinib treatment. DNA of the CDR3: TGTGCCAGCAGCTTAGCAGCTAGCGGGAGGTCGATTTTCCTCTCCTACGAGCAGTACTTC. It yields the protein CASSLAASGRSIFLSYEQYF.